This T cell receptor beta chain was identified during a study of PD-1 blockade in classical Hodgkin lymphoma. Overall study findings and caveats: Complete responders' diversity at baseline resembled that of newly diagnosed patients. What caused the repertoire differences, perhaps disease activity or prior therapy, remains undefined. Exclusion covered patients beginning nivolumab under 1 year post-ASCT.

Of note for this clone: Its specificity is unknown.

Per the germline V gene, CDR1 is MNHNS and CDR2 is SASEGT. This CDR3 is built from 14 residues. The V gene lost 5 bases and the J gene lost 1 base, with 11 bases spanning the gap. Time point described: cycle 4 day 1 (C4D1), after five to seven weeks of nivolumab. Each patient relapsed following autologous stem cell transplantation, and prior brentuximab vedotin exposure differed. Patients showed best responses of complete response, partial response or progressive disease. Sequencing used immunoSEQ multiplex PCR; TCRdb keeps in-frame clones, though not all of them. This table has around 92,000 clones, approximately 86% appearing once.

The sequencing used peripheral blood mononuclear cells (PBMCs), collected before the fourth cycle of nivolumab. The source is a human donor with classical Hodgkin lymphoma. This chain joins TRBV6-1 and TRBJ1-1; D is ambiguous. In DNA, the CDR3 is TGTGCCAGCAGTTCCGTTGGAGGGAACACTGAAGCTTTCTTT. Protein product: CASSSVGGNTEAFF.